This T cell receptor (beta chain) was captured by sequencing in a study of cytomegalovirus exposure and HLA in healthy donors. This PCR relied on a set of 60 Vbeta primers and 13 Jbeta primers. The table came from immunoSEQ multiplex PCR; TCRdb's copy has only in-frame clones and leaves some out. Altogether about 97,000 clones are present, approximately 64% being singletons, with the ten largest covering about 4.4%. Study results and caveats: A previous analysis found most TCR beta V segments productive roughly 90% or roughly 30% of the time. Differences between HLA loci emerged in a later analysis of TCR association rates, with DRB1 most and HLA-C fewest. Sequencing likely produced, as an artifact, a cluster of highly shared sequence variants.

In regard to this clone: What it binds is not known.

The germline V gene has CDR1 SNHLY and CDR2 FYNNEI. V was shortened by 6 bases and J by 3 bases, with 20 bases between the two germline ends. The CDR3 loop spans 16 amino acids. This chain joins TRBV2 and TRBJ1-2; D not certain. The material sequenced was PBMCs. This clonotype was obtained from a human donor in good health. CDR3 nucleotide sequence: TGTGCCAGCAGGGGCAAGGGCGGGCGCGGGGACTATGGCTACACCTTC. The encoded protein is CASRGKGGRGDYGYTF.